This T cell receptor beta chain was obtained from a study of T cells in Graves' hyperthyroidism and ophthalmopathy. This clonotype was seen many times. Its antigen is as yet unknown. Regions amplified from RNA transcripts were the TCR beta CDR3 regions. Researchers ran a first-round RT-PCR on the TCR CDR3 using the HTBI primer set. TCRdb used MiXCR to reprocess the multiplex PCR reads, holding one entry per CDR3 protein. The table includes about 500,000 distinct CDR3 sequences, approximately 16% detected once. Losses at the gene ends were 0 bases for V and 5 bases for J; bases not matched to a gene: 12. Germline CDR1 is SGHDN and CDR2 is FVKESK. The CDR3 runs to 18 residues. Clinical symptoms, serum thyroxine, TRAb, thyroid ultrasound and orbital computed tomography established diagnosis. Overall study results and limits: Most thyroid clonotypes with frequency above 0.001 were detected in blood.

This sequence was found in a woman in her 30s with Graves' ophthalmopathy. The chain couples TRBV14 to TRBJ2-5, with 10 bases identical to TRBD2. Sequenced sample: blood. CDR3 protein: CASSQDLRQREGPETQYF. The CDR3, as DNA: TGTGCCAGCAGCCAAGATCTTCGCCAGCGGGAGGGCCCGGAGACCCAGTACTTC.